This TCR beta chain was recorded in a study of cytomegalovirus exposure and HLA in healthy donors. The PCR used 60 Vbeta and 13 Jbeta primers. Sequenced by immunoSEQ multiplex PCR; TCRdb stores in-frame clones only, minus some. This sample has over 150,000 clones, with approximately 80% found just once. The CDR3 sequence is 14 residues long. Germline assignment: CDR1 SGDLS and CDR2 YYNGEE. Trimming took 2 bases from V and 5 from J, leaving 13 bases between them. The sequence was obtained from a woman between 25 and 40 years old in good health and CMV-seronegative. The sequenced material came from PBMCs. The V gene is TRBV9, the J gene TRBJ2-5; a weak D match, TRBD2 (5 bases). CDR3 loop: CASSVDAGRETQYF. DNA of the CDR3: TGTGCCAGCAGCGTGGACGCGGGCAGGGAGACCCAGTACTTC. Variable domain in full (rest from reference TRBV9 and TRBJ2-5): DSGVTQTPKHLITATGQRVTLRCSPRSGDLSVYWYQQSLDQGLQFLIQYYNGEERAKGNILERFSAQQFPDLHSELNLSSLELGDSALYFCASSVDAGRETQYFGPGTRLLVL.